This TCR beta chain stems from a study of T cell responses to AZD1222 COVID-19 vaccine. Study summary: Second-dose intervals of approximately 4 or approximately 12 weeks were pooled.

About this clone itself: Its antigen is not known.

V was trimmed by 3 bases and J by 7 bases, leaving 9 bases between them. From germline, CDR1 is SEHNR and CDR2 FQNEAQ (reference sequence). CDR3 length equals 12 residues. Points from the study as a whole: In all cases, repertoires were sampled only after the peak T cell response. Within unmutated variant regions lay the reported targets of nearly half of spike-specific TCRs. Seropositivity was recorded at baseline in only 6 or 7 AZD1222 recipients.

The method was immunoSEQ multiplex PCR; TCRdb's version includes in-frame clones alone and lacks a portion of them. The table lists 55,000 to 90,000 clones, 84% of them singletons. Sequenced material: peripheral blood, taken on day 0 of AZD1222 vaccination. The chain employs TRBV7-9 and TRBJ1-2; no firm D call. The TCR was taken from an adult in good health. The CDR3 loop reads CASSFERSGYTF. The CDR3 region has the DNA TGTGCCAGCAGCTTCGAGAGGTCTGGCTACACCTTC. The full variable domain, completed using reference TRBV7-9 and TRBJ1-2, is DTGVSQNPRHKITKRGQNVTFRCDPISEHNRLYWYRQTLGQGPEFLTYFQNEAQLEKSRLLSDRFSAERPKGSFSTLEIQRTEQGDSAMYLCASSFERSGYTFGSGTRLTVV.